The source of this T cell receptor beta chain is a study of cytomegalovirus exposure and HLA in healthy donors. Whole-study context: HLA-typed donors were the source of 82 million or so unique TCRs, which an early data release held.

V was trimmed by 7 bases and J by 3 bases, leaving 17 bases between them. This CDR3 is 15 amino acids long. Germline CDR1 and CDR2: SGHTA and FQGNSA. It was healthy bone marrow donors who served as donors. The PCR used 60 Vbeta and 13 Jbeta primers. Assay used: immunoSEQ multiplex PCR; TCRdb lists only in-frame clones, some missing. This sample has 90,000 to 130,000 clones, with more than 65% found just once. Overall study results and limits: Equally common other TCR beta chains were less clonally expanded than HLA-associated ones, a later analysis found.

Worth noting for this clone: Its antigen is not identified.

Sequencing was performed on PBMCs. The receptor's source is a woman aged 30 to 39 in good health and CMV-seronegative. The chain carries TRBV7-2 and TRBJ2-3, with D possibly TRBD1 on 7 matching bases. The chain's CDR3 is CASNWRGPLTDTQYF. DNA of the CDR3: TGTGCCAGCAATTGGAGGGGGCCTCTTACAGATACGCAGTATTTT.